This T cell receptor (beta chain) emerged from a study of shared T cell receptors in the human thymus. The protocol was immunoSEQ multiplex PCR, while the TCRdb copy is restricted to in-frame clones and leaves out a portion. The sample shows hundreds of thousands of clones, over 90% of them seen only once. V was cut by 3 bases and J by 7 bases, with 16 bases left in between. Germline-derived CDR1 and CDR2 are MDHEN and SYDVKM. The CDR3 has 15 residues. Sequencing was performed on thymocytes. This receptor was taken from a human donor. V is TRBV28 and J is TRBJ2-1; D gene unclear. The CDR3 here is CASSLDSDFDNEQFF. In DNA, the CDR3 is TGTGCCAGCAGTTTGGATTCGGATTTTGATAATGAGCAGTTCTTC.